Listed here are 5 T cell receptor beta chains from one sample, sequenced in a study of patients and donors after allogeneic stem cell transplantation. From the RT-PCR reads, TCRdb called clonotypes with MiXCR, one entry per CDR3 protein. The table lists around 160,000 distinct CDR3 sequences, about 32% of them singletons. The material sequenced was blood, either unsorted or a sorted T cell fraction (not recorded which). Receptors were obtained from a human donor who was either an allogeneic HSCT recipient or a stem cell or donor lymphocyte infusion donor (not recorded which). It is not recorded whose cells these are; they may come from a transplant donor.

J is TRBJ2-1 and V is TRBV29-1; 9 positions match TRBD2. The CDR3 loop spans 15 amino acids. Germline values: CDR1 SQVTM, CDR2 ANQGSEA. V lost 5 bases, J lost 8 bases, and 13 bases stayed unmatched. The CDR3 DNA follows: TGCAGCGTTCAGGCCGGGACTAGCCTTAGGGATGAGCAGTTCTTC. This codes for CSVQAGTSLRDEQFF.

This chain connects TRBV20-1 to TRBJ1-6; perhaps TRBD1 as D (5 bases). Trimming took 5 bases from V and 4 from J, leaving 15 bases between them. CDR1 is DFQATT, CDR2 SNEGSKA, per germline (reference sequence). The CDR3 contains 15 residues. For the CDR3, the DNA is TGCAGTGCTGGGGGAGACAGTCAGTATAATTCACCCCTCCACTTT. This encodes CSAGGDSQYNSPLHF.

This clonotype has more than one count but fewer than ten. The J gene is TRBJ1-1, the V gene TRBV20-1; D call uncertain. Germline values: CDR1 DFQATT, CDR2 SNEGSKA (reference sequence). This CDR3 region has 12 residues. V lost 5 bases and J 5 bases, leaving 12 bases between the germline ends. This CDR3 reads CSAPLIDTEAFF. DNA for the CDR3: TGCAGTGCTCCCCTGATTGATACTGAAGCTTTCTTT.

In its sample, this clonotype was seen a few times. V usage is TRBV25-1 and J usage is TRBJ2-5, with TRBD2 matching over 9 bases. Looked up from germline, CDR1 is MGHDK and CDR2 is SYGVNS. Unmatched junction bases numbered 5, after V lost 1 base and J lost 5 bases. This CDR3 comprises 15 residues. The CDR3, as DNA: TGTGCCAGCAGTGAATTTGGGACTAGCTTGGAGACCCAGTACTTC. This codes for CASSEFGTSLETQYF.

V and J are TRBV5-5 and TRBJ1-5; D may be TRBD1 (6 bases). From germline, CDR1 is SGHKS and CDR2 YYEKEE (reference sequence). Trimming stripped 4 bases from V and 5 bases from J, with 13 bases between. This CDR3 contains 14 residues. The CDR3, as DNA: TGTGCCAGCAGCCACTATGAGGGGGATCAGCCCCAGCATTTT. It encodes CASSHYEGDQPQHF.